This TCR beta chain comes out of a study of early T cells in non-severe SARS-CoV-2 infection. In its sample, this clonotype was seen many times. Trimming shortened V by 2 bases and J by 6 bases, and 7 bases separated the two germline ends. The CDR3 extends over 12 amino acids. Germline-derived CDR1 and CDR2 are MNHEY and SVGEGT. TCRdb ran MiXCR on the 5' RACE reads and lists one entry per CDR3 protein. The sample lists approximately 27,000 distinct CDR3 sequences; 8.5% to 10% were seen once. The specimen sequenced was whole blood. The sequence was obtained from an adult who was a healthcare worker with PCR-confirmed SARS-CoV-2 infection or an uninfected control (not recorded which). The chain combines TRBV6-2 or TRBV6-3 with TRBJ1-1; D perhaps matches TRBD1 (5 bases). The CDR3, as DNA: TGTGCCAGCAGTTACCGGGGGGCTGAAGCTTTCTTT. Translating gives CASSYRGAEAFF.